The clone carrying this T cell receptor (beta chain) showed up just a few times. The target antigen is unknown. The ends were cut back, 0 bases at V and 7 bases at J, with 8 bases in the middle. The CDR3 loop spans 14 amino acids. Germline loops: CDR1 SGDLS, CDR2 YYNGEE. The data derive from a study of PD-1 blockade in classical Hodgkin lymphoma. Study observations and caveats: In newly diagnosed patients, baseline TCR diversity was reportedly below that of healthy donors.

TCRdb's copy holds only in-frame clones and misses some; the assay was immunoSEQ multiplex PCR. The table records about 20,000 clones, roughly 87% of them present only once. The time point is: newly diagnosed, previously untreated cHL patient sample. Researchers report purifying CD4+ T cells from thawed PBMCs by magnetic negative selection. The TCR comes from a human donor with classical Hodgkin lymphoma. The chain employs TRBV9 and TRBJ1-6, with a possible D match to TRBD1 (5 bases). The sequenced material came from CD4+ T cells from blood. Here the CDR3 reads CASSVAGDNSPLHF. CDR3 nucleotide sequence: TGTGCCAGCAGCGTAGCGGGGGACAATTCACCCCTCCACTTT. The whole variable domain, filled in from reference TRBV9 and TRBJ1-6, reads DSGVTQTPKHLITATGQRVTLRCSPRSGDLSVYWYQQSLDQGLQFLIQYYNGEERAKGNILERFSAQQFPDLHSELNLSSLELGDSALYFCASSVAGDNSPLHFGNGTRLTVT.